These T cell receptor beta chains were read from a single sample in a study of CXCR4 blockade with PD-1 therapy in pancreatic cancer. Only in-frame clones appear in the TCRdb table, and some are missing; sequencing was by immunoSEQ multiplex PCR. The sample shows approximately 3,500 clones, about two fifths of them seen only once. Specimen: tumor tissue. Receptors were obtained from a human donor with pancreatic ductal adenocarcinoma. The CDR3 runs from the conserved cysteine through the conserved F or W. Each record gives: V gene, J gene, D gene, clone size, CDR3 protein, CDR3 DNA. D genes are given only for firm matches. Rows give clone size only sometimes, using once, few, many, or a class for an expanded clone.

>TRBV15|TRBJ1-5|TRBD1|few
CATSRGGQGHQPQHF
TGTGCCACCAGCAGAGGGGGACAGGGCCATCAGCCCCAGCATTTT
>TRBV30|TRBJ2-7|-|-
CAWTPLLRSEQYF
TGTGCCTGGACTCCACTACTTCGGTCCGAGCAGTACTTC
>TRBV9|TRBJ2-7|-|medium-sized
CASGRLGAWEQYF
TGTGCCAGCGGGAGGTTGGGAGCGTGGGAGCAGTACTTC
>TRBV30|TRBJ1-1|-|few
CAWSAMAEAFF
TGTGCCTGGAGTGCGATGGCTGAAGCTTTCTTT
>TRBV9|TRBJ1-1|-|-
CASSEAGDTEAFF
TGTGCCAGCAGTGAGGCAGGGGACACTGAAGCTTTCTTT
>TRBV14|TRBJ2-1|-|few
CASSQDPADSYNEQFF
TGTGCCAGCAGCCAAGATCCGGCAGACTCCTACAATGAGCAGTTCTTC
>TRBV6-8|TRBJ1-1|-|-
CAISRGRDTEAFF
TGTGCCATCAGTAGGGGTCGGGACACTGAAGCTTTCTTT
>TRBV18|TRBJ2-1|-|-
CASSPGGAGNEQFF
TGTGCCAGCTCTCCTGGGGGCGCGGGTAATGAGCAGTTCTTC
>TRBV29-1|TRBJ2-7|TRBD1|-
CSVGTGEGYEQYF
TGCAGCGTTGGGACAGGGGAAGGCTACGAGCAGTACTTC
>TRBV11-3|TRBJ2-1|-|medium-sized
CASSQGGGTHNEQFF
TGTGCCAGCAGCCAAGGCGGAGGGACCCACAATGAGCAGTTCTTC
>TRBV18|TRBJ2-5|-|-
CASSPGKEETQYF
TGTGCCAGCTCACCTGGGAAGGAAGAGACCCAGTACTTC
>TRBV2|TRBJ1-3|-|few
CASSVVGWGNTIYF
TGTGCCAGCAGTGTGGTAGGGTGGGGAAACACCATATATTTT
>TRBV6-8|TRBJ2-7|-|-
CASSYSTYFYIGASHEQYF
TGTGCCAGCAGTTACTCGACGTATTTTTATATTGGGGCCTCCCACGAGCAGTACTTC
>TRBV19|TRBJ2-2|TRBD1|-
CASSPGTAGELFF
TGTGCCAGTAGTCCGGGGACAGCCGGGGAGCTGTTTTTT
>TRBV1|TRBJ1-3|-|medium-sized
CASSQDRTPSNTIYF
TGCGCCAGCAGCCAAGATCGGACGCCGTCAAACACCATATATTTT
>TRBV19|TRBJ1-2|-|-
CASSFTGARGYTF
TGTGCCAGTAGTTTCACGGGGGCGCGCGGCTACACCTTC
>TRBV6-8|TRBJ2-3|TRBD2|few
CATTSGGLDTQYF
TGTGCCACGACTAGCGGGGGCTTAGATACGCAGTATTTT
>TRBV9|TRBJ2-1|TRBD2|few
CASKSRTSGGGNEQFF
TGTGCCAGCAAATCACGGACTAGCGGGGGTGGAAATGAGCAGTTCTTC
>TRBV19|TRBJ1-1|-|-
CASSPYFSGVNTEAFF
TGTGCCAGTAGTCCATACTTCAGCGGGGTGAACACTGAAGCTTTCTTT
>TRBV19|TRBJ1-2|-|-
CASSRLRTTGQGGGYTF
TGTGCCAGTAGCCGATTACGAACGACAGGCCAAGGGGGAGGCTACACCTTC
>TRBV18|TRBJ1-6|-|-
CASSLGEGPLHF
TGTGCCAGCTCACTTGGGGAGGGACCCCTCCACTTT
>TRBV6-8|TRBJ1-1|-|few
CASSYSVQGNTEAFF
TGTGCCAGCAGTTACTCGGTCCAGGGGAACACTGAAGCTTTCTTT
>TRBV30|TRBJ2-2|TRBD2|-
CAWSAGTINTGELFF
TGTGCCTGGAGTGCCGGGACTATAAACACCGGGGAGCTGTTTTTT
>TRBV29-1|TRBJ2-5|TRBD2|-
CSVGRGGWETQYF
TGCAGCGTGGGCCGCGGGGGGTGGGAGACCCAGTACTTC
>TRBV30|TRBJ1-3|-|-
CAWSSISGNTIYF
TGTGCCTGGAGCTCGATTTCTGGAAACACCATATATTTT
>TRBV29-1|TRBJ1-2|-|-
CSGREQGSYGYTF
TGCAGCGGGAGGGAACAGGGTTCTTATGGCTACACCTTC
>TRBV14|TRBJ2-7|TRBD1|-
CASSLPGTGLYEQYF
TGTGCCAGCAGCCTTCCCGGGACAGGGCTCTACGAGCAGTACTTC
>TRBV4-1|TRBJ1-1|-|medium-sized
CASSPWGTNTEAFF
TGCGCCAGCAGCCCGTGGGGGACGAACACTGAAGCTTTCTTT
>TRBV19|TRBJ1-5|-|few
CASTPGQSSNQPQHF
TGTGCCAGTACCCCTGGACAGAGTAGCAATCAGCCCCAGCATTTT
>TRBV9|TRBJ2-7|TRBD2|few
CASSVGGTSVYEQYF
TGTGCCAGCAGCGTAGGGGGGACTAGCGTATACGAGCAGTACTTC
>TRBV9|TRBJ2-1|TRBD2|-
CASSPDSSGGRDEQFF
TGTGCCAGCAGCCCCGACTCTAGCGGGGGGCGGGATGAGCAGTTCTTC
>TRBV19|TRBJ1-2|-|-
CASRAQGLTQATGYTF
TGTGCCAGTAGGGCCCAGGGACTAACTCAGGCCACTGGCTACACCTTC
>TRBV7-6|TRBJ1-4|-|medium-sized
CASSLRMRPGVDVEKLFF
TGTGCCAGCAGCTTGCGTATGAGACCCGGGGTGGATGTCGAAAAACTGTTTTTT
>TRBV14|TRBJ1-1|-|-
CASSTGTVNTEAFF
TGTGCCAGCAGTACTGGGACCGTGAACACTGAAGCTTTCTTT
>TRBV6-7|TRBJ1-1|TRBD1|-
CATHSTGGGTEAFF
TGTGCCACCCATTCAACAGGGGGCGGCACTGAAGCTTTCTTT
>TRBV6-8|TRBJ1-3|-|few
CASGLLAPGNTIYF
TGTGCCAGCGGACTCCTGGCGCCGGGAAACACCATATATTTT
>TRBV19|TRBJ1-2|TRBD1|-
CASSIGQPGGADYGYTF
TGTGCCAGTAGTATAGGCCAACCAGGGGGCGCGGACTATGGCTACACCTTC
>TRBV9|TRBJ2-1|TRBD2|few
CASSVEGGLAGANEQFF
TGTGCCAGCAGCGTCGAAGGTGGACTAGCGGGGGCCAATGAGCAGTTCTTC
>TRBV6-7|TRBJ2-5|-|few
CASSSRETQYF
TGTGCCAGCAGTTCCAGGGAGACCCAGTACTTC
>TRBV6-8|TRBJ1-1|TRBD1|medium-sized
CASSADRGSEAFF
TGTGCCAGCAGTGCGGACAGGGGGTCTGAAGCTTTCTTT